The rows below give T cell receptor beta chains drawn from one sample of a study of HIV-infected patients and healthy controls. Via MiXCR, TCRdb re-called the 5' RACE reads, giving one row per CDR3 protein. The sample shows 18,000 or so distinct CDR3 sequences, roughly 19% of them seen only once. The sample was CD8+ T cells from blood. The origin of the receptors is a human donor in good health. Both conserved end residues are part of each CDR3. The D gene is left open where the match is weak. Expanded clones are given a class, and other clones once, few, many or no size at all.

TGTGCCAGCAGCTTAGAGGGCAGAGTTAATGAAAAACTGTTTTTT	CASSLEGRVNEKLFF	TRBJ1-4	.	TRBV11-2	.
TGCAGCGTTGAGTGGGGTAACACCATATATTTT	CSVEWGNTIYF	TRBJ1-3	.	TRBV29-1	many
TGCGCCAGCAGCCAAGAGCGGCTTGCCCATCAGCCCCAGCATTTT	CASSQERLAHQPQHF	TRBJ1-5	.	TRBV4-3	many
TGTGCCAGCAGTGATGGGTCGATCTATAGCAATCAGCCCCAGCATTTT	CASSDGSIYSNQPQHF	TRBJ1-5	.	TRBV2	few
TGTGCCACCAGCGGGCAGGGCACCAAAAACATTCAGTACTTC	CATSGQGTKNIQYF	TRBJ2-4	.	TRBV15	many
TGTGCCAGCAGCTCCAGCGAAACAAATGGCTACACCTTC	CASSSSETNGYTF	TRBJ1-2	.	TRBV13	few
TGTGCCAGTCACTCCGGGACCGTATCCTACGAGCAGTACTTC	CASHSGTVSYEQYF	TRBJ2-7	.	TRBV25-1	few
TGTGCCAGCAGTCTGTGGACTAGCAACCACACAGATACGCAGTATTTT	CASSLWTSNHTDTQYF	TRBJ2-3	TRBD2	TRBV11-2	.
TGTGCCATCAGTGAGTCCAGGGGATTGGGCAATCAGCCCCAGCATTTT	CAISESRGLGNQPQHF	TRBJ1-5	.	TRBV10-3	few
TGCGCCAGCAGCCAAACGGGCCTACTAGCGGAGGAGCAGTACTTC	CASSQTGLLAEEQYF	TRBJ2-7	TRBD2	TRBV4-3	.
TGTGCCACCAGGACGGGTGAAGAAGCCGGGGAGCTGTTTTTT	CATRTGEEAGELFF	TRBJ2-2	.	TRBV24-1	many